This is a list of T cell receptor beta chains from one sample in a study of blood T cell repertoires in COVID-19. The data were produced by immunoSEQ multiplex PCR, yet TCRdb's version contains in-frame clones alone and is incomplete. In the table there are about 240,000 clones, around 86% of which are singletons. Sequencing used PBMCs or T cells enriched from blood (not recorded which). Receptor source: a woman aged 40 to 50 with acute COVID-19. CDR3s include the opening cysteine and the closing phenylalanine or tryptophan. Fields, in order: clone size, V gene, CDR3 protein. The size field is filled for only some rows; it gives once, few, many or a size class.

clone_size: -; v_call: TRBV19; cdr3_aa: CASSISPSGNYEQYF
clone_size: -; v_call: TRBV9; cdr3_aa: CASSETPTLNYGYTF
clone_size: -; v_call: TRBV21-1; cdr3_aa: CASSKVSFLAERPFGFNEQFF
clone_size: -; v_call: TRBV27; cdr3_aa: CASSFMTSRGEQYF
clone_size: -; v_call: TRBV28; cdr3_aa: CASSSFSRGRKNSPLHF
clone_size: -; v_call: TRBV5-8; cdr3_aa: CASSTDRGEDQPQHF
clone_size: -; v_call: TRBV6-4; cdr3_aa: CASSTGTDTGELFF
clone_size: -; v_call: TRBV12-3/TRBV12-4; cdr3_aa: CASSFSGTEAFF
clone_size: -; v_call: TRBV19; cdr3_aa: CASRDTWSGNTIYF
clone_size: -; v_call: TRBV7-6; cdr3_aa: CASSLTLSDNEQFF
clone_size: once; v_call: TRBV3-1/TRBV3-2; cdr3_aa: CASRGGGEETEAFF
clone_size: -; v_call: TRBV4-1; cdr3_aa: CASSQMGLNYNEQFF
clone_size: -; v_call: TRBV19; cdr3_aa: CASSISTGSKYGYTF
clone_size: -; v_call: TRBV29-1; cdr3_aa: CSVDEAAGEGETQYF
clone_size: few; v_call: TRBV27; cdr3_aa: CASSAGTSVSTDTQYF
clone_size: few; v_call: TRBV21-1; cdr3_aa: CASRPRTSGFHPSYEQYF
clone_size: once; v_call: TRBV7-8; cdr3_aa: CASSLKVLGGGPYNEQFF
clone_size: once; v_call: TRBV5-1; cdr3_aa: CASNVRGAGEQYF
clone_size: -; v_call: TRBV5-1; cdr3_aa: CASSLALWQGGAFF
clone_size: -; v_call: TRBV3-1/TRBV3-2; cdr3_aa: CASSQEGLGGYSTDTQYF
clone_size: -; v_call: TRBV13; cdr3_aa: CASSLGVGTGLNTGELFF
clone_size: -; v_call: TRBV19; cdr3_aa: CASLSPRAGRFSEKLFF
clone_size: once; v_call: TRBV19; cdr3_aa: CASSIGGDYNQPQHF
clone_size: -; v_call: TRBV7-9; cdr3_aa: CASSLAGSYGYTF
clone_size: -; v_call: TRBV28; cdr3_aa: CASGGASRYEQYF
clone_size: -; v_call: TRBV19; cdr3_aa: CASSMAGGEDTEAFF
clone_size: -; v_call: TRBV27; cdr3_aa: CASRDAGGHEQFF
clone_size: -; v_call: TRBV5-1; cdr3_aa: CASSFPGEEETQYF
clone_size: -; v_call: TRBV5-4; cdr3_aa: CASSLDPGSYEQYF
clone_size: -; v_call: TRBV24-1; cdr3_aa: CATSDFNREQFF
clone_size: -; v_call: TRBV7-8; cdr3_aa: CASSWVPGVSGNTIYF
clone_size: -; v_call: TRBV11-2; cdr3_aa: CASRGQHQETQYF
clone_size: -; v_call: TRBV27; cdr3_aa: CASSLGRGSYEQYF
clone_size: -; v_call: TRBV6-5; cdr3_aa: CASSYSGTGVAGYTF
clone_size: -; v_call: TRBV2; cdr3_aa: CASSRSGSGYEQYF
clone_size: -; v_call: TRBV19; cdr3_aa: CASMLAGDTGELFF
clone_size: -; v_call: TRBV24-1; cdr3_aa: CATSDPKDRHEQFF
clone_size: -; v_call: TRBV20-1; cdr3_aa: CSASGSGSSYEQYF
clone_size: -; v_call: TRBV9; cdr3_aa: CASSARSGRGRDTQYF
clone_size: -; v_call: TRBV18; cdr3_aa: CASSPGGTGFNYGYTF
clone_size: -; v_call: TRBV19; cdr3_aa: CASAAMGEGLAGETQYF
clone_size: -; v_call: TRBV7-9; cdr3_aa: CASSLVRGGRAYEQYF
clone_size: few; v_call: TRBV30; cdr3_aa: CAWGQDFTEAFF
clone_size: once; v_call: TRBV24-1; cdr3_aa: CATSATGVPTEAFF
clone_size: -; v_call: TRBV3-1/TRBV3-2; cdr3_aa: CASSPKTGGFSEAFF
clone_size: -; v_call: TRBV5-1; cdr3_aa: CASSVQGPGELFF
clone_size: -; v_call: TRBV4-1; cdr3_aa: CASSQIAVTDTQYF
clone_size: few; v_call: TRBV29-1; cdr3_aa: CSVGREGYEQYF
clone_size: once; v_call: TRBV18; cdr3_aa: CASSRGQGTTDTQYF
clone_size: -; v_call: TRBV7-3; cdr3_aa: CASSTGLAGQETQYF
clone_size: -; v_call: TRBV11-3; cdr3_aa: CASSLGPSSREQYF
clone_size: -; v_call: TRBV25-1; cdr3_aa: CASSESTVYNSPLHF
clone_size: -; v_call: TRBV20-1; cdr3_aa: CSVYNSYEQYF
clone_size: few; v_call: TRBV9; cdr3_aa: CASSVDTGSYNEQFF
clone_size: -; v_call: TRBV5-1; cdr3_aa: CASSLEVAFETQYF
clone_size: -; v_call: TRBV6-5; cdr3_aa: CASSRTGNTQETQYF
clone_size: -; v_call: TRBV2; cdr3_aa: CASSGDRGGYEQYF
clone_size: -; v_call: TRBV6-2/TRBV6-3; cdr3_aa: CASSPRGEETQYF
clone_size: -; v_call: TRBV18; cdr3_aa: CASSPQRNLAKNIQYF
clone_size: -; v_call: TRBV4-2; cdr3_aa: CASSQEQYQPQHF